The next 20 T cell receptor beta chains were all read from a single sample in a study of cytomegalovirus exposure and HLA in healthy donors. This table comes from immunoSEQ multiplex PCR, and its TCRdb copy is limited to in-frame clones, with some not included. Of some 65,000 clones detected, around 96% appear once; the ten largest clones hold approximately 4.5%. Sequenced sample: PBMCs. The receptors come from a man aged 18 to 29 in good health and CMV-seropositive.

V usage is TRBV7-6 and J usage is TRBJ2-1, with 9 bases that match TRBD2. Trimming at V came to 1 base and at J to 7 bases, leaving 17 bases not matched to a gene. CDR3 size: 19 residues. CDR1 is SGHVS, CDR2 FNYEAQ, per germline. In DNA form, the CDR3 reads TGTGCCAGCAGCTTAGGATGGATCAGCGGGGGGAAACGGGGAAATGAGCAGTTCTTC. Amino acid sequence: CASSLGWISGGKRGNEQFF.

The V and J genes are TRBV10-1 and TRBJ2-5, with TRBD2 as a possible D gene (5 bases). CDR1 is WNHNN, CDR2 SYGVQD, per germline (reference sequence). Trimming took off 4 bases at V and 5 bases at J, with 14 bases between the two ends. The CDR3 has 14 residues. The CDR3 reads CASSGGPIRETQYF. The CDR3 nucleotides read TGCGCCAGCAGTGGAGGGCCTATCCGGGAGACCCAGTACTTC.

The chain uses TRBV19 and TRBJ1-5; TRBD1 agrees at 8 bases. The CDR3 extends over 14 amino acids. V lost 5 bases to trimming and J lost 6 bases; unmatched junction nucleotides: 6. Looked up from germline, CDR1 is LNHDA and CDR2 is SQIVND (reference sequence). CDR3: CASSPQGARQPQHF. The CDR3 region has the DNA TGTGCCAGTAGTCCTCAGGGGGCTCGTCAGCCCCAGCATTTT. The full variable domain, completed using reference TRBV19 and TRBJ1-5, is DGGITQSPKYLFRKEGQNVTLSCEQNLNHDAMYWYRQDPGQGLRLIYYSQIVNDFQKGDIAEGYSVSREKKESFPLTVTSAQKNPTAFYLCASSPQGARQPQHFGDGTRLSIL.

This rearrangement joins TRBV9 to TRBJ2-1; 10 nucleotides line up with TRBD2. V dropped 0 bases and J dropped 7; count of bases not matched to a gene: 7. The CDR3 runs 16 residues. The germline gives CDR1 SGDLS, CDR2 YYNGEE. The CDR3 DNA follows: TGTGCCAGCAGCGTAGGGGTATTAGCGGGAGGAAATGAGCAGTTCTTC. This codes for CASSVGVLAGGNEQFF.

The chain employs TRBV27 and TRBJ2-7; D is perhaps TRBD2 (7 bases). Deletions cut 0 bases from V and 7 bases from J, with 13 bases between. The CDR3 is 14 residues long. The V gene's germline CDR1 is MNHEY and CDR2 SMNVEV (reference sequence). For the CDR3, the DNA is TGTGCCAGCAGTTTATCGGGGGGGGCAGGGGAGCAGTACTTC. Translating it yields CASSLSGGAGEQYF.

The V and J genes are TRBV27 and TRBJ1-5, with TRBD1 identical over 9 bases. V dropped 6 bases and J dropped 7; count of bases not matched to a gene: 7. The CDR3 totals 14 residues. Germline-derived CDR1 and CDR2 are MNHEY and SMNVEV (reference sequence). CDR3 loop: CASSPPGQGQPQHF. The CDR3 nucleotides are TGTGCCAGCAGCCCACCGGGACAGGGACAGCCCCAGCATTTT.

The chain carries TRBV27 and TRBJ2-5, with a possible D match to TRBD2 (7 bases). The V and J ends lost 6 bases and 1 base respectively, with 15 bases between them. The CDR3 contains 15 residues. CDR1 MNHEY and CDR2 SMNVEV come from the germline V gene (reference sequence). The DNA of the CDR3 is TGTGCCAGCAGCCTGGCGGGGGCCCCCCAAGAGACCCAGTACTTC. Its protein product is CASSLAGAPQETQYF.

The rearrangement uses TRBV29-1 and TRBJ1-1; D not certain. The germline gives CDR1 SQVTM, CDR2 ANQGSEA. The CDR3 covers 13 residues. Trimming left V 7 bases short and J 2 bases short, with 14 bases between. This chain's CDR3 is CSATSGTNTEAFF. In DNA, the CDR3 is TGCAGCGCTACTTCGGGAACCAACACTGAAGCTTTCTTT.

This clone was seen only once. V gene TRBV6-6 combines with J gene TRBJ2-7, with 9 bases that match TRBD1. This CDR3 contains 12 residues. The junction had 5 bases not matched to a gene; V was cut back by 8 bases and J by 6 bases. Germline V gene data show CDR1 as MNHNY and CDR2 as SVGAGI (reference sequence). CDR3 residues: CASSGQGSEQYF. DNA for the CDR3: TGTGCCAGCTCGGGACAGGGCAGCGAGCAGTACTTC.

The chain employs TRBV7-3 and TRBJ2-7; weak D call: TRBD2 (6 bases). Germline CDR1 reads SGHTA; CDR2 reads FQGTGA. CDR3 length equals 16 residues. Trimming cost V 5 bases and J 3 bases, with 20 bases left between them. The CDR3 DNA sequence: TGTGCCAGCAGCCCGGCGGGGAACACACCTTACTACGAGCAGTACTTC. Protein product: CASSPAGNTPYYEQYF.

The chain carries TRBV4-3 and TRBJ2-7, with TRBD2 matching over 7 bases. The CDR3 runs to 14 residues. Germline CDR1 reads LGHNA; CDR2 reads YSLEER. V shed 4 bases and J 4 bases; nucleotides not matched to a gene: 7. In nucleotides, the CDR3 is TGCGCCAGCAGCCGGGGGGGGTTCGCGTACGAGCAGTACTTC. Its protein product is CASSRGGFAYEQYF.

The chain couples TRBV4-3 to TRBJ1-2; D is possibly TRBD1 (6 bases). This CDR3 comprises 13 residues. Trimming cost V 0 bases and J 5 bases, with 7 bases left between them. Looked up from germline, CDR1 is LGHNA and CDR2 is YSLEER. CDR3 nucleotide sequence: TGCGCCAGCAGCCAAGACAGGGGATATGGCTACACCTTC. It yields the protein CASSQDRGYGYTF.

CDR3 protein: CASSQGLAGSYEQYF. CDR3 DNA: TGTGCCAGCAGCCAAGGACTAGCGGGGTCCTACGAGCAGTACTTC. The rearrangement links TRBV4-2 to TRBJ2-7; 11 bases are a match to TRBD2. CDR1 and CDR2 from the germline V gene are LGHNA and YNFKEQ. V lost 1 base to trimming and J lost 1 base; unmatched junction nucleotides: 0. The CDR3 loop spans 15 amino acids.

The genes are TRBV28 and TRBJ2-7, with D possibly being TRBD1 (7 bases). The CDR3 is 15 residues long. The germline gives CDR1 MDHEN, CDR2 SYDVKM. Trimming cost V 5 bases and J 2 bases, with 16 bases left between them. This CDR3 is CASSPQGGGAYEQYF. In nucleotides, the CDR3 is TGTGCCAGCAGTCCCCAGGGGGGCGGCGCCTACGAGCAGTACTTC.

The chain couples TRBV21-1 to TRBJ1-5; the D segment call TRBD1 is taken from the table without a DNA check. TRBV21-1 represents a pseudogene. CDR3 length equals 17 residues. The CDR3 nucleotides read TGTGCCAGCAGCGCCCCTCAAACAGGGGGCCAACATCAGCCCCAGCATTTT. It yields the protein CASSAPQTGGQHQPQHF.

In its sample, this clone was seen a few times. This sequence joins TRBV7-9 and TRBJ1-1; weak D call: TRBD1 (6 bases). Germline V CDR1 and CDR2: SEHNR, FQNEAQ (reference sequence). Trimming cost V 5 bases and J 9 bases, with 13 bases left between them. The CDR3 is 12 residues long. This CDR3 reads CASSPTGTKAFF. CDR3 bases: TGTGCCAGCAGCCCCACCGGGACAAAAGCTTTCTTT.

J is TRBJ1-2 and V is TRBV5-4; possible D gene TRBD1, 6 bases. Trimming took 4 bases from V and 6 from J, leaving 7 bases between them. The CDR3 length is 11 residues. The V gene's germline CDR1 is SGHNT and CDR2 YYREEE (reference sequence). The DNA of the CDR3 is TGTGCCAGCAGCCCAGGGGATGGCTACACCTTC. Its protein product is CASSPGDGYTF.

In this sample, this clone turned up once. The V and J genes are TRBV28 and TRBJ2-7; the D is unclear. The CDR3 runs 15 residues. From germline, CDR1 is MDHEN and CDR2 SYDVKM. Trimming cost V 2 bases and J 3 bases, with 14 bases left between them. The CDR3 region has the DNA TGTGCCAGCAGTTTACGAGGCATACCCAACTACGAGCAGTACTTC. This gives the protein CASSLRGIPNYEQYF.

The chain employs TRBV27 and TRBJ1-3, with D hard to call. Germline V gene data show CDR1 as MNHEY and CDR2 as SMNVEV (reference sequence). Trimming removed 2 bases from V and 0 bases from J, with 8 bases in between. The CDR3 spans 15 residues. The CDR3 DNA reads as TGTGCCAGCAGTTTAAACGTCGGCTCTGGAAACACCATATATTTT. Residues: CASSLNVGSGNTIYF.

The J gene is TRBJ1-1, the V gene TRBV7-9; weak D call: TRBD1 (6 bases). Germline lookup yields CDR1 SEHNR and CDR2 FQNEAQ (reference sequence). The CDR3 is made up of 14 amino acids. Deletions cut 5 bases from V and 3 bases from J, with 13 bases between. CDR3 amino acids: CASSAYRVDTEAFF. The CDR3 DNA sequence: TGTGCCAGCAGCGCATACAGGGTTGACACTGAAGCTTTCTTT. The full variable domain, completed using reference TRBV7-9 and TRBJ1-1, is DTGVSQNPRHKITKRGQNVTFRCDPISEHNRLYWYRQTLGQGPEFLTYFQNEAQLEKSRLLSDRFSAERPKGSFSTLEIQRTEQGDSAMYLCASSAYRVDTEAFFGQGTRLTVV.